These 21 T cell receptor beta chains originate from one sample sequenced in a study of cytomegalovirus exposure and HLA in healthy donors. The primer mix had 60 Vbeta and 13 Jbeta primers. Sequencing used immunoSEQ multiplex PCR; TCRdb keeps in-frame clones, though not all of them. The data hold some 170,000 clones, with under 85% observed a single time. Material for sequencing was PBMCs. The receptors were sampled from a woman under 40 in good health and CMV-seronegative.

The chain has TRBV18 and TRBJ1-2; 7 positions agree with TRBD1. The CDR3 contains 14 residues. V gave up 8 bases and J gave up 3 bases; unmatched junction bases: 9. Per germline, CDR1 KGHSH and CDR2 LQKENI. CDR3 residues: CASRQGGGDYGYTF. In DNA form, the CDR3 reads TGTGCCAGCCGGCAGGGGGGAGGTGACTATGGCTACACCTTC.

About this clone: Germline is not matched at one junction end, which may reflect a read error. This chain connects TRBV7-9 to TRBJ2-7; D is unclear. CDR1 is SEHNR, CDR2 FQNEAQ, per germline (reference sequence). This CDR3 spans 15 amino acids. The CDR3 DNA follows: TGTTCCAGCAGCCCCATGTCAGGTGGATTTTACGAGCAGTACTTC. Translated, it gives CSSSPMSGGFYEQYF.

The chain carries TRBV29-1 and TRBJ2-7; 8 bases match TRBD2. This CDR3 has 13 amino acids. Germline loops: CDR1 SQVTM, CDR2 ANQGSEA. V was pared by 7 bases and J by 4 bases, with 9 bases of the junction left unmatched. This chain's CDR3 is CSAGYGGGYEQYF. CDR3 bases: TGCAGCGCCGGGTACGGGGGGGGGTACGAGCAGTACTTC.

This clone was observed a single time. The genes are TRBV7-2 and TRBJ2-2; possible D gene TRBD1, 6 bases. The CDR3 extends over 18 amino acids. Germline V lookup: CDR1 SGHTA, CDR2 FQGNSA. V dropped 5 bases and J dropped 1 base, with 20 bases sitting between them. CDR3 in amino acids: CASSVLPGTSLNTGELFF. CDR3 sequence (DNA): TGTGCCAGCAGCGTATTACCCGGGACATCCTTGAACACCGGGGAGCTGTTTTTT.

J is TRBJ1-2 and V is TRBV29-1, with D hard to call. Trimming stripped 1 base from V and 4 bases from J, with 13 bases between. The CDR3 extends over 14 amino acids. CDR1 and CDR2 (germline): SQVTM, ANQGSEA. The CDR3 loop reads CSVEVRGRSYGYTF. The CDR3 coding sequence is TGCAGCGTTGAAGTTCGAGGCAGAAGCTATGGCTACACCTTC.

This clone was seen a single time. The CDR3 loop is CASSLDEGTGFREETQYF. The CDR3 DNA reads as TGTGCCAGCAGCTTAGATGAAGGGACAGGGTTTCGGGAAGAGACCCAGTACTTC. The chain combines TRBV7-8 with TRBJ2-5, with 9 bases aligning to TRBD1. The J segment lost 3 bases and the V segment lost 1 base, leaving 12 bases of the junction unmatched. The length of the CDR3 is 18 residues. Germline loops: CDR1 SGHVS, CDR2 FQNEAQ. Filled out from reference TRBV7-8 and TRBJ2-5, the complete variable domain reads GAGVSQSPRYKVAKRGQDVALRCDPISGHVSLFWYQQALGQGPEFLTYFQNEAQLDKSGLPSDRFFAERPEGSVSTLKIQRTQQEDSAVYLCASSLDEGTGFREETQYFGPGTRLLVL.

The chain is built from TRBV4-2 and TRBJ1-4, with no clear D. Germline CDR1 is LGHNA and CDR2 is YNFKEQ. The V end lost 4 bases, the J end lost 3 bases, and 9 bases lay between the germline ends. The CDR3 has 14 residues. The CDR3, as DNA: TGTGCCAGCAGCCGAGAGTCAGCTAATGAAAAACTGTTTTTT. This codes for CASSRESANEKLFF.

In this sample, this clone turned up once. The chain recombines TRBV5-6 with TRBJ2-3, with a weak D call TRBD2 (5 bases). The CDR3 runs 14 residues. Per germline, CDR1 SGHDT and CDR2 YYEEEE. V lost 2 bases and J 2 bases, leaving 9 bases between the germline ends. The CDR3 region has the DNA TGTGCCAGCAGCTTTCTAGCTTTCACAGATACGCAGTATTTT. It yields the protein CASSFLAFTDTQYF. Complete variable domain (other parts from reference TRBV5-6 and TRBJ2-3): DAGVTQSPTHLIKTRGQQVTLRCSPKSGHDTVSWYQQALGQGPQFIFQYYEEEERQRGNFPDRFSGHQFPNYSSELNVNALLLGDSALYLCASSFLAFTDTQYFGPGTRLTVL.

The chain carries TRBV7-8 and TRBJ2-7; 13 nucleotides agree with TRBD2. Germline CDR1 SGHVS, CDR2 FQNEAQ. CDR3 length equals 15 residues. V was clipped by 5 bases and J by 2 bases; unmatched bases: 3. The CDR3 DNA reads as TGTGCCAGCAGCGCGGGACTAGCGGGAACCTACGAGCAGTACTTC. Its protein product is CASSAGLAGTYEQYF. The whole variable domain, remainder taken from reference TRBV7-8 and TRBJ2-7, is GAGVSQSPRYKVAKRGQDVALRCDPISGHVSLFWYQQALGQGPEFLTYFQNEAQLDKSGLPSDRFFAERPEGSVSTLKIQRTQQEDSAVYLCASSAGLAGTYEQYFGPGTRLTVT.

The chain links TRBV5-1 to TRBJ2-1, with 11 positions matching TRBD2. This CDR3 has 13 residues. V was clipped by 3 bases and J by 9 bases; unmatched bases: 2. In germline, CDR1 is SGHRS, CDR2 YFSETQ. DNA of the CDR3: TGCGCCAGCAGCTCCACTAGCGGGAGTGAGCAGTTCTTC. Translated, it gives CASSSTSGSEQFF.

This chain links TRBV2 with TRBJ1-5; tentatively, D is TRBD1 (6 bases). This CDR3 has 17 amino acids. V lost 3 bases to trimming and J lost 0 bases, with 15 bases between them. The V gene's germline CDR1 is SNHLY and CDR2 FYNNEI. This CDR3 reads CASSDLGGAYSNQPQHF. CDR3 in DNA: TGTGCCAGCAGTGATTTGGGGGGGGCCTATAGCAATCAGCCCCAGCATTTT.

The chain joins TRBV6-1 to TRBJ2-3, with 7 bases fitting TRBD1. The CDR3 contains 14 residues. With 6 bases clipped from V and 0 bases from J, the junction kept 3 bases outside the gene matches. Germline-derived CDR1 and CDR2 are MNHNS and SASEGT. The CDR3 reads CASRTGHSTDTQYF. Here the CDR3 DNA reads TGTGCCAGCAGGACAGGGCACAGCACAGATACGCAGTATTTT.

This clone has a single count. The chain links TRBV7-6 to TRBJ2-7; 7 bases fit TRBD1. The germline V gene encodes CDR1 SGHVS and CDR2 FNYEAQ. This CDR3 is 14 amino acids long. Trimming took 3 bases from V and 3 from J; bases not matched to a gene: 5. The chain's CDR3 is CASSFRDSRYEQYF. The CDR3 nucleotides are TGTGCCAGCAGCTTCCGGGACAGCCGCTACGAGCAGTACTTC.

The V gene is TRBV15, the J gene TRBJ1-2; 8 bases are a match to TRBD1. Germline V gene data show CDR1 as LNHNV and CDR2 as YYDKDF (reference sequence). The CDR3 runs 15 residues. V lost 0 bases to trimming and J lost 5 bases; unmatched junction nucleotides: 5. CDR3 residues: CATSREGQGKYGYTF. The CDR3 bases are TGTGCCACCAGCAGAGAAGGACAGGGCAAGTATGGCTACACCTTC.

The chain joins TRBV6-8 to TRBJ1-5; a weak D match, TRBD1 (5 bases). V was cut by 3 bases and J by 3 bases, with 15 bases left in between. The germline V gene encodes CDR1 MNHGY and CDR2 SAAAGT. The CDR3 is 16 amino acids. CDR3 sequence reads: CASSYVQVGLNQPQHF. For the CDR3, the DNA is TGTGCCAGCAGTTATGTTCAGGTGGGGCTCAATCAGCCCCAGCATTTT.

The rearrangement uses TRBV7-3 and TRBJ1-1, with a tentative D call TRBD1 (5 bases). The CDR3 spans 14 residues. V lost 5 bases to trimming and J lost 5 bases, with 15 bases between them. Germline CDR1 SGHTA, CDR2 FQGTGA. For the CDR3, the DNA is TGTGCCAGCAGCCCGCGGGACCGTGGGACTGAAGCTTTCTTT. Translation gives CASSPRDRGTEAFF.

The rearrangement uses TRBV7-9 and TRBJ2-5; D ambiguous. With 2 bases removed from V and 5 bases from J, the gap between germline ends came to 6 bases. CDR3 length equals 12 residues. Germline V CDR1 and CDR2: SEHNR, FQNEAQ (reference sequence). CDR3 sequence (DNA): TGTGCCAGCAGCTTAAACGCGGAGACCCAGTACTTC. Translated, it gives CASSLNAETQYF.

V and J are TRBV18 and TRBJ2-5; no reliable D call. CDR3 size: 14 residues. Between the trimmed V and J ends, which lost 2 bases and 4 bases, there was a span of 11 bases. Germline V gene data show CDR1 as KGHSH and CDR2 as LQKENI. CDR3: CASSPAGSGETQYF. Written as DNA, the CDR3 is TGTGCCAGCTCACCAGCTGGATCGGGAGAGACCCAGTACTTC.

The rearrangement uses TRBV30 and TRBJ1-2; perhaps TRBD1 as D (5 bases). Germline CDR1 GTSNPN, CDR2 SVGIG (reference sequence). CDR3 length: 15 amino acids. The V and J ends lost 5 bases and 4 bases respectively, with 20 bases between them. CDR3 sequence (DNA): TGTGCCTGGGCCTTACTGGGCGGGGACGGCTATGGCTACACCTTC. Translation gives CAWALLGGDGYGYTF.

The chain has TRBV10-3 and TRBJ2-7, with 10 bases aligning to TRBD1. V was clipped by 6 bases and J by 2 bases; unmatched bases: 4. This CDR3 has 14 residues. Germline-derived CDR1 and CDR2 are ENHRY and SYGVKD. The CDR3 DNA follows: TGTGCCATCAGATTCGGGACAGGGGCCTACGAGCAGTACTTC. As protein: CAIRFGTGAYEQYF.

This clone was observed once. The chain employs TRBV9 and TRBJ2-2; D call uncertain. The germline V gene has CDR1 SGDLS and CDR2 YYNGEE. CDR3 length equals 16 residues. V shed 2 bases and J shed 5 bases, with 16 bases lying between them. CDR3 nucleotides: TGTGCCAGCAGCGTTTATGAGGCCACTGGGACCGGGGAGCTGTTTTTT. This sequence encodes CASSVYEATGTGELFF.